This T cell receptor (beta chain) comes out of a study of blood T cell repertoires in COVID-19. Study information: COVID-19 samples from acute and convalescent phases originated in the United States, Italy and Spain. PBMCs, B-cell-depleted T cells, or T cells provided the cDNA or gDNA that made up the material.

CDR1 is SGHKS and CDR2 is YYEKEE in the germline V gene (reference sequence). The trim removed 4 bases at V and 2 bases at J, leaving 5 bases unmatched. The CDR3 contains 15 residues. In the original workflow: Amplification from reference gene primers served as the basis for estimated nucleated cell counts. Repertoires were generated with immunoSEQ multiplex PCR, while TCRdb's copy carries only in-frame clones and drops some. The V and J calls and clone size were taken over from that table, and D and trimming were inferred from the DNA. Here the sample spans hundreds of thousands of clones, 75% to 90% being singletons.

V is TRBV5-5 and J is TRBJ2-7; 11 positions agree with TRBD2. The clonotype originates from a man aged 35 to 55 with acute or convalescent COVID-19. The sequencing sample was made of peripheral blood. The CDR3 loop is CASSPSGRTPYEQYF. The CDR3 DNA is TGTGCCAGCAGCCCTAGCGGGAGGACCCCCTACGAGCAGTACTTC.